The 10 T cell receptor beta chains below come from one sample, sequenced in a study of blood T cells in healthy people across ages. A second PCR, run for about 7 to 11 cycles, used a sample-barcoded 5' primer plus a J-beta primer mix. TCRdb re-analysed the 5' RACE reads in MiXCR, keeping a single row per CDR3 protein. The sample yields some 920,000 distinct CDR3 sequences, just over 50% seen once. Source material: blood. Source of these receptors: a woman aged 55-70 years in good health.

The V and J genes are TRBV4-1 and TRBJ2-1; 7 bases match TRBD1. J lost 14 bases, V lost 0 bases, and 7 bases had no gene match. Germline CDR1 and CDR2: MGHRA and YSYEKL. This CDR3 has 13 residues. CDR3: CASSQERTGREFF. The CDR3 bases are TGCGCCAGCAGCCAAGAAAGGACAGGACGGGAGTTCTTC.

This clonotype was seen a few times. The rearrangement uses TRBV10-3 and TRBJ2-3, with 7 bases fitting TRBD1. This CDR3 has 17 residues. Losses at the gene ends were 0 bases for V and 2 bases for J; bases not matched to a gene: 8. Germline lookup yields CDR1 ENHRY and CDR2 SYGVKD. CDR3 sequence reads: CAISESLTGITTDTQYF. Written as DNA, the CDR3 is TGTGCCATCAGTGAGTCTTTGACAGGGATTACCACAGATACGCAGTATTTT.

The chain uses TRBV2 and TRBJ2-7; no firm D call. The CDR3 contains 13 residues. Germline-derived CDR1 and CDR2 are SNHLY and FYNNEI. Deletions cut 9 bases from V and 3 bases from J, with 15 bases between. The CDR3 nucleotides are TGTGCCAGTAAACTTCTGCAGGACTACGAGCAGTACTTC. It specifies CASKLLQDYEQYF.

This clonotype appeared many times. The J gene is TRBJ2-5, the V gene TRBV11-2; 8 positions match TRBD2. The CDR3 runs 13 residues. The J segment lost 3 bases and the V segment lost 5 bases, leaving 2 bases of the junction unmatched. The germline V gene encodes CDR1 SGHAT and CDR2 FQNNGV. DNA for the CDR3: TGTGCCAGCAGCCCGGGGGGGAAAGAGACCCAGTACTTC. It codes for CASSPGGKETQYF.

The V and J genes are TRBV6-5 and TRBJ2-3; a weak D match, TRBD2 (6 bases). The germline V and J ends were trimmed by 9 bases and 3 bases, with 19 bases remaining between them. CDR1 and CDR2 from the germline V gene are MNHEY and SVGAGI. The CDR3 is 15 residues long. The CDR3 DNA reads TGTGCCAGTAAAGAGCACGGGGGAAGTACAGATACGCAGTATTTT. As protein: CASKEHGGSTDTQYF.

The V and J genes are TRBV20-1 and TRBJ2-5, with no clear D. The CDR3 length is 14 residues. Germline CDR1 DFQATT, CDR2 SNEGSKA (reference sequence). Trimming took 3 bases from V and 5 from J, leaving 16 bases between them. The CDR3 region is CSASIVSLGETQYF. The CDR3 coding sequence is TGCAGTGCTAGCATAGTATCTCTCGGCGAGACCCAGTACTTC.

This clonotype showed up just a few times. The chain couples TRBV5-1 to TRBJ2-7; a possible D gene is TRBD2 (6 bases). Germline-derived CDR1 and CDR2 are SGHRS and YFSETQ. This CDR3 is 13 amino acids long. The V and J ends lost 4 bases and 3 bases respectively, with 11 bases between them. The CDR3 bases are TGCGCCAGCAGCCCGGGAGCGAACTACGAGCAGTACTTC. It is translated as CASSPGANYEQYF.

The chain couples TRBV12-3 or TRBV12-4 to TRBJ2-3; 9 bases are a match to TRBD2. V lost 2 bases to trimming and J lost 5 bases; unmatched junction nucleotides: 5. The CDR3 runs to 15 residues. The DNA of the CDR3 is TGTGCCAGCAGTTTAATTAGCGGGAGACAAGATACGCAGTATTTT. Its protein product is CASSLISGRQDTQYF.

The J gene is TRBJ2-3, the V gene TRBV25-1; the D is unclear. The V end lost 8 bases, the J end lost 2 bases, and 11 bases lay between the germline ends. Germline CDR1 is MGHDK and CDR2 is SYGVNS. This CDR3 contains 13 residues. CDR3 bases: TGTGCCAGCTCTATCCACGACACAGATACGCAGTATTTT. Its translation: CASSIHDTDTQYF.

The chain joins TRBV28 to TRBJ2-7, with TRBD2 as a possible D gene (6 bases). Germline values: CDR1 MDHEN, CDR2 SYDVKM. The CDR3 runs to 16 residues. Trimming left V 3 bases short and J 0 bases short, with 15 bases between. CDR3 bases: TGTGCCAGCAGTTTTACCCTAGCGACACTCTCCTACGAGCAGTACTTC. It translates to CASSFTLATLSYEQYF.